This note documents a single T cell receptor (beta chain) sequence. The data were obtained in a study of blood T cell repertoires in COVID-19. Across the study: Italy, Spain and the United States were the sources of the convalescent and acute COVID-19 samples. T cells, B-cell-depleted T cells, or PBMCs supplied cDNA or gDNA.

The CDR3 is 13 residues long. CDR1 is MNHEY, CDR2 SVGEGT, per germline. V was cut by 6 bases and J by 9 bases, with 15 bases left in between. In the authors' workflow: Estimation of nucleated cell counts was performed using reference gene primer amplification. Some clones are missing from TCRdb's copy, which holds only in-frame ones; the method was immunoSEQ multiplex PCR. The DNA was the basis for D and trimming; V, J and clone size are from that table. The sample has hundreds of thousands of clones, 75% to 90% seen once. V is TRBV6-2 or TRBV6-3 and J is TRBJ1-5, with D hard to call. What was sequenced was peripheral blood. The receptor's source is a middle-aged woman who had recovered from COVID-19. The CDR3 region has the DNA TGTGCCAGCAGCGTACGGGTTTTGCGGCCCCAGCATTTT. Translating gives CASSVRVLRPQHF.